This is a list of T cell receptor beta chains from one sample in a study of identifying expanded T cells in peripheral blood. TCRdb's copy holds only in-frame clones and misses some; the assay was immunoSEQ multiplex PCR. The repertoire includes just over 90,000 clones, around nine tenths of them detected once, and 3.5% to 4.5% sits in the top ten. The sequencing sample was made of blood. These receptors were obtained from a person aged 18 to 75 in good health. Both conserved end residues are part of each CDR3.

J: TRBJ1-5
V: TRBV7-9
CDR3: CASSLYESNQPQHF

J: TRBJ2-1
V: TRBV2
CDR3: CASSDALDRTGYNEQFF

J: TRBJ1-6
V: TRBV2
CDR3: CASRYRGVGSPLHF

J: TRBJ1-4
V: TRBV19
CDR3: CASSGQGADFEKLFF

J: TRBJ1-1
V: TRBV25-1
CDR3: CASSEYGANTEAFF

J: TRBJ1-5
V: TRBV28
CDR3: CASTRFGDQQPQHF

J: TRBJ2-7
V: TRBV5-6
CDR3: CASSPDRGRSPYEQYF

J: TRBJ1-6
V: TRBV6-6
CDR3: CASSYGQHYNSPLHF

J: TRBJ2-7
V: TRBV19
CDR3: CASNPGSSSYEQYF

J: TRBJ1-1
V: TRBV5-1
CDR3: CASSQTANSNTEAFF

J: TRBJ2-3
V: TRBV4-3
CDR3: CASGAGTPSADTQYF

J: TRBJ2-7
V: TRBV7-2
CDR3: CASSLVPSFEQYF

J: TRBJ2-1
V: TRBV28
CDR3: CASSFGGLYGDSRVHNEQFF

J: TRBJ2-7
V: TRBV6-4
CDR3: CASSDSVRSGDGRYEQYF

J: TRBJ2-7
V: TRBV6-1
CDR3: CASSEISGSSGEQYF

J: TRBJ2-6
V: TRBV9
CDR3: CASSREVGGSGANVLTF

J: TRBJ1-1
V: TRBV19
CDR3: CASSRSDEAFF

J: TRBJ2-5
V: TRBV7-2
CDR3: CASSVRGLRAETQYF

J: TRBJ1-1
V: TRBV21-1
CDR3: CASSKDERRTEAFF

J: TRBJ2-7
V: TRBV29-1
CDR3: CSVGAGAPYEQYF

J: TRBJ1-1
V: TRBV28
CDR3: CASSSLRDRARGNTEAFF

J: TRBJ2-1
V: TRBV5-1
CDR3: CASSPGQGSYNEQFF

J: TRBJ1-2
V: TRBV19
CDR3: CASSIGGRGNYGYTF

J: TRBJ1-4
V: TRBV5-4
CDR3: CASSFGGLEGEKLFF

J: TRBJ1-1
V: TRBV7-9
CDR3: CASSFDGTLNTEAFF

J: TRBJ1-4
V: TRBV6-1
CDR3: CASSSGGTEKLFF

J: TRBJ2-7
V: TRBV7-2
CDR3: CASSLVALAGEQYF

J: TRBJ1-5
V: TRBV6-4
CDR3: CASRVDPGGQPQHF

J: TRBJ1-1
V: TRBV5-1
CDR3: CASSFYTNTEAFF

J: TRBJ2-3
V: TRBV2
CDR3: CASSEVGAQDTQYF

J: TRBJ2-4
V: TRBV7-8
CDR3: CASSLATWGLAKNIQYF

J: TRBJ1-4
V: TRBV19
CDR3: CASNRIFGRDNEKLFF

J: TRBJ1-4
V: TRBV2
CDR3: CASSQGSTNEKLFF

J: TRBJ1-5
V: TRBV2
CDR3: CASSAGRNNQPQHF

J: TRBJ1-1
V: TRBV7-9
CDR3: CASSLAVRSGPRAFF

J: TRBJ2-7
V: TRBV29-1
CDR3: CSVVWHEQYF

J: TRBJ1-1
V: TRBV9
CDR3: CASSVGTGLNTEAFF

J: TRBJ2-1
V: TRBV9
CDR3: CASSAATSGRPRNEQFF

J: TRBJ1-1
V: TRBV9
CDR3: CASSVVGQGSGTEAFF

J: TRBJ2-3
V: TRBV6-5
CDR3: CASSRLATDTQYF